This T cell receptor (beta chain) was sequenced during a study of CD8+CD57+ T cells in acquired aplastic anemia. Study-wide context: The average for DNA from sorted CD4+ and CD8+ cells was 3.2 ug. Study outcomes and limitations: For CD8+ Simpson's diversity, patients and controls showed no significant difference.

Germline V gene data show CDR1 as KGHDR and CDR2 as SFDVKD. Trimming removed 0 bases from V and 6 bases from J, with 5 bases in between. There are 13 residues in the CDR3. Template material for TCR beta VDJ and CDR3 profiling consisted of genomic DNA. Via MiXCR, TCRdb re-called the reads, giving one row per CDR3 protein. The repertoire has 250,000 to 300,000 distinct CDR3 sequences, 45% to 65% of them found once; the top ten carry under 8.5%. Concerning this clonotype itself: Antigen: not known.

This chain links TRBV24-1 with TRBJ2-1; D unclear. Sequencing input: sorted CD4+, CD8+, or CD8+CD57+ T cells (not recorded which) from PBMCs. This receptor was identified in a human donor with severe aplastic anemia or a healthy control (not recorded which). CDR3 in amino acids: CATSDLGSNEQFF. The CDR3, as DNA: TGTGCCACCAGTGATTTGGGGTCCAATGAGCAGTTCTTC.